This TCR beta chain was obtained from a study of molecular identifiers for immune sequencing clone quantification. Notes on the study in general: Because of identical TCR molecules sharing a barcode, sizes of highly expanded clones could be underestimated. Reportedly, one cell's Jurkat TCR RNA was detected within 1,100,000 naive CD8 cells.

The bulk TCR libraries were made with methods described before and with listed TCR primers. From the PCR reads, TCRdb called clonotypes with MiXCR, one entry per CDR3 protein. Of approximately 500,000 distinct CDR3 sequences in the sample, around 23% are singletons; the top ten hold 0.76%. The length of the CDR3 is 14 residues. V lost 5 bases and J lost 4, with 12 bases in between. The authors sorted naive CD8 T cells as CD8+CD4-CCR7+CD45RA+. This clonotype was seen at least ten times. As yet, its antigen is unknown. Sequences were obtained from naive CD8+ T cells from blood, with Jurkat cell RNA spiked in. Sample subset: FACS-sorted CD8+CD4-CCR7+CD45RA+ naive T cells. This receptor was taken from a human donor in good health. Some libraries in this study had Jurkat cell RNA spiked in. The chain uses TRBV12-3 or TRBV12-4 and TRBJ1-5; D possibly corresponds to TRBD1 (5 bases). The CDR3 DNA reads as TGTGCCAGCAGTCCCCAGGGAGTAAATCAGCCCCAGCATTTT. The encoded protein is CASSPQGVNQPQHF.